Shown below are 12 T cell receptor beta chains from a single sample sequenced in a study of T cell changes during pregnancy in multiple sclerosis (dated by TCRdb to between 2018 and 2021). Library preparation employed the immunoSEQ multiplex PCR assay. The table comes from immuneACCESS by way of TCRdb, which keeps in-frame sequences with V and J called. Part of the clones is missing from these tables; in studies checked, under half for an unresolved V gene and the rest for unknown reasons. Recorded for this sample are approximately 83,000 clones; 90% to 95% of them occurred a single time. The leading ten clones occupy 2.2% of the sample. The sequencing used peripheral blood, collected in the third trimester of pregnancy. These TCRs come from a female donor with multiple sclerosis, enrolled in a pregnancy study.

The chain is built from TRBV5-6 and TRBJ2-2; a weak D match, TRBD2 (5 bases). The germline V gene encodes CDR1 SGHDT and CDR2 YYEEEE. The CDR3 length is 16 residues. Trimming pared 6 bases from V and 5 bases from J, leaving 20 bases between. CDR3 coding DNA: TGTGCCAGCACCCTTTACGGGGTCGAGATAACCGGGGAGCTGTTTTTT. Translation: CASTLYGVEITGELFF.

The V and J genes are TRBV7-2 and TRBJ1-4, with 7 nucleotides matching TRBD1. The trim removed 5 bases at V and 5 bases at J, leaving 11 bases unmatched. CDR3 length: 16 residues. Germline CDR1 reads SGHTA; CDR2 reads FQGNSA. CDR3 loop: CASSLGAGTANEKLFF. The CDR3 nucleotides are TGTGCCAGCAGCCTGGGGGCCGGGACAGCAAATGAAAAACTGTTTTTT.

The chain joins TRBV5-1 to TRBJ1-4; D might be TRBD1 (5 bases). V shed 0 bases and J shed 3 bases, with 12 bases lying between them. Looked up from germline, CDR1 is SGHRS and CDR2 is YFSETQ. The CDR3 covers 16 residues. The CDR3 spells CASSLAPTVSNEKLFF. The CDR3 nucleotides are TGCGCCAGCAGCTTGGCCCCGACAGTATCTAATGAAAAACTGTTTTTT.

The gene calls are TRBV28 and TRBJ1-2; 9 nucleotides align to TRBD1. Germline V gives CDR1 MDHEN, CDR2 SYDVKM. This CDR3 comprises 16 residues. The V segment lost 4 bases and the J segment 5 bases; nucleotides outside the gene matches: 11. The CDR3 DNA is TGTGCCAGCAGTTCCGCCGGACAGGGGCAACAATATGGCTACACCTTC. This sequence encodes CASSSAGQGQQYGYTF.

The V and J genes are TRBV9 and TRBJ1-2, with no clear D. The CDR3 runs to 11 residues. Between the trimmed V and J ends, which lost 4 bases and 6 bases, there was a span of 7 bases. The germline V gene encodes CDR1 SGDLS and CDR2 YYNGEE. This CDR3 reads CASSSRDGYTF. The CDR3 DNA reads as TGTGCCAGCAGCTCCCGAGATGGCTACACCTTC.

V and J are TRBV9 and TRBJ2-2, with TRBD1 matching over 7 bases. Looked up from germline, CDR1 is SGDLS and CDR2 is YYNGEE. This CDR3 has 17 residues. J lost 1 base, V lost 4 bases, and 10 bases had no gene match. For the CDR3, the DNA is TGTGCCAGCAGCTCCCCTCGTAGGACAGGGAACACCGGGGAGCTGTTTTTT. Amino acid sequence: CASSSPRRTGNTGELFF.

This rearrangement joins TRBV2 to TRBJ2-5; D perhaps matches TRBD2 (5 bases). The CDR3 has 16 residues. Germline CDR1 and CDR2: SNHLY and FYNNEI. Deletions cut 0 bases from V and 4 bases from J, with 15 bases between. The CDR3, as DNA: TGTGCCAGCAGTGAAGCGGTCCTCGGGGAGAGAGAGACCCAGTACTTC. Its protein product is CASSEAVLGERETQYF. The whole variable domain, filled in from reference TRBV2 and TRBJ2-5, reads EPEVTQTPSHQVTQMGQEVILRCVPISNHLYFYWYRQILGQKVEFLVSFYNNEISEKSEIFDDQFSVERPDGSNFTLKIRSTKLEDSAMYFCASSEAVLGERETQYFGPGTRLLVL.

The V call is TRBV19, the J call TRBJ2-3; the D gene is possibly TRBD2 (7 bases). With 7 bases removed from V and 2 bases from J, the gap between germline ends came to 16 bases. CDR3 length: 15 amino acids. From germline, CDR1 is LNHDA and CDR2 SQIVND (reference sequence). CDR3 amino acids: CASISGGINTDTQYF. The CDR3 region has the DNA TGTGCCAGTATCTCGGGGGGCATCAACACAGATACGCAGTATTTT.

V usage is TRBV13 and J usage is TRBJ2-7, with 7 bases identical to TRBD2. The length of the CDR3 is 18 residues. Germline V gene sequence: CDR1 PRHDT, CDR2 FYEKMQ (reference sequence). Trimming removed 5 bases from V and 1 base from J; junction bases left unmatched: 17. The CDR3, as DNA: TGTGCCAGCAGCCAAACTAGGGCTCGAACTAGCGTATCCTACGAGCAGTACTTC. Amino acids: CASSQTRARTSVSYEQYF.

The V call is TRBV2, the J call TRBJ2-3, with D perhaps TRBD2 (6 bases). In germline, CDR1 is SNHLY, CDR2 FYNNEI. V gave up 7 bases and J gave up 2 bases, with 10 bases separating them. The CDR3 totals 13 residues. The CDR3 protein is CASTGGNTDTQYF. The CDR3, as DNA: TGTGCCAGCACCGGGGGTAACACAGATACGCAGTATTTT.

The V gene is TRBV19, the J gene TRBJ2-1; 7 nucleotides agree with TRBD1. CDR1 and CDR2 (germline): LNHDA, SQIVND (reference sequence). Trimming cost V 4 bases and J 10 bases; bases outside gene matches: 7. This CDR3 region has 13 residues. CDR3 bases: TGTGCCAGTAGTAAAACAGGGGAAGGAGAGCAGTTCTTC. This translates into CASSKTGEGEQFF.

The J gene is TRBJ2-3, the V gene TRBV6-5, with 7 bases aligning to TRBD1. This CDR3 comprises 11 residues. Germline V gene data show CDR1 as MNHEY and CDR2 as SVGAGI. Unmatched junction bases numbered 8, after V lost 6 bases and J lost 14 bases. CDR3 residues: CASSRQGVAYF. The CDR3 DNA follows: TGTGCCAGCAGCCGACAGGGAGTCGCGTATTTT.